One sample yielded the 29 T cell receptor beta chains listed below, sequenced in a study of OX40 agonist ivuxolimab in advanced cancers. Using immunoSEQ multiplex PCR, the repertoire was profiled, and TCRdb retains in-frame clones only, with some absent. Of some 35,000 clones listed, 70% to 85% are singletons. The material was CD4+ or CD8+ T cells sorted from blood, obtained in a trial of the OX40 agonist ivuxolimab. Every receptor here comes from an adult with an advanced solid tumor such as melanoma, head and neck, liver or kidney cancer.

This chain links TRBV13 with TRBJ1-4; unclear D gene. From germline, CDR1 is PRHDT and CDR2 FYEKMQ (reference sequence). CDR3 length: 16 residues. Trimming stripped 2 bases from V and 6 bases from J, with 16 bases between. The CDR3 loop is CASSLKENRLDEKLFF. DNA of the CDR3: TGTGCCAGCAGCTTAAAAGAGAATAGACTCGATGAAAAACTGTTTTTT.

This chain links TRBV19 with TRBJ2-1; 12 bases agree with TRBD2. V was clipped by 3 bases and J by 0 bases; unmatched bases: 15. CDR3 size: 21 residues. Germline CDR1 and CDR2: LNHDA and SQIVND (reference sequence). Written as DNA, the CDR3 is TGTGCCAGTAGTATCCAAGGACTAGCGGGGTCGGCCCTCGGCTCCTACAATGAGCAGTTCTTC. Translated: CASSIQGLAGSALGSYNEQFF.

This sequence joins TRBV28 and TRBJ2-7; 10 bases fit TRBD1. The CDR3 loop spans 13 amino acids. Germline lookup yields CDR1 MDHEN and CDR2 SYDVKM. V gave up 9 bases and J gave up 5 bases; unmatched junction bases: 7. CDR3 nucleotides: TGTGCCAGTTTCCGGGACAGGGGCAACGAGCAGTACTTC. Translating it yields CASFRDRGNEQYF.

V gene TRBV6-5 combines with J gene TRBJ1-1; D uncertain. From germline, CDR1 is MNHEY and CDR2 SVGAGI. The CDR3 length is 13 residues. V lost 2 bases and J 4 bases, leaving 8 bases between the germline ends. CDR3 in amino acids: CASSYVGATEAFF. The CDR3 nucleotides read TGTGCCAGCAGTTACGTCGGTGCCACTGAAGCTTTCTTT.

The chain has TRBV6-5 and TRBJ2-3; 10 nucleotides agree with TRBD2. CDR1 and CDR2 (germline): MNHEY, SVGAGI. This CDR3 has 14 residues. The J segment lost 5 bases and the V segment lost 5 bases, leaving 4 bases of the junction unmatched. The CDR3 bases are TGTGCCAGCAGTCTTAGCGGGAGGATAGATACGCAGTATTTT. Protein product: CASSLSGRIDTQYF.

The chain carries TRBV27 and TRBJ2-1, with TRBD2 matching over 13 bases. The ends lost 5 bases at V and 9 bases at J; junction bases unmatched: 10. The CDR3 runs 16 residues. CDR1 is MNHEY and CDR2 is SMNVEV in the germline V gene (reference sequence). The DNA of the CDR3 is TGTGCCAGCAGTGTAATGACTAGCGGGGGGCAAGGTGAGCAGTTCTTC. This gives the protein CASSVMTSGGQGEQFF.

The chain carries TRBV7-2 and TRBJ2-5; 10 bases align to TRBD1. This CDR3 comprises 18 residues. Germline values: CDR1 SGHTA, CDR2 FQGNSA. V lost 1 base to trimming and J lost 1 base; unmatched junction nucleotides: 9. Written as DNA, the CDR3 is TGTGCCAGCAGCTTAGTGGTATGGACAGGGGGGACCCAAGAGACCCAGTACTTC. Translation: CASSLVVWTGGTQETQYF.

Worth noting for this clone: Other DNA sequences in the same sample also yield this CDR3. The chain links TRBV6-5 to TRBJ2-3; D gene ambiguous. V lost 2 bases and J lost 4, with 1 base in between. In germline, CDR1 is MNHEY, CDR2 SVGAGI. This CDR3 comprises 11 residues. CDR3 bases: TGTGCCAGCAGTTACGCAGATACGCAGTATTTT. Amino acid sequence: CASSYADTQYF.

By proportion, this clone is medium-sized (0.01 to 0.1%). This chain links TRBV28 with TRBJ1-1; a weak D match, TRBD1 (5 bases). The CDR3 loop spans 15 amino acids. Deletions cut 3 bases from V and 1 base from J, with 12 bases between. Germline lookup yields CDR1 MDHEN and CDR2 SYDVKM. The CDR3 spells CASSLMGGGNTEAFF. In DNA, the CDR3 is TGTGCCAGCAGTTTGATGGGGGGTGGGAACACTGAAGCTTTCTTT.

The genes are TRBV6-5 and TRBJ2-3; the D gene is possibly TRBD1 (6 bases). CDR3 length: 14 amino acids. Germline V CDR1 and CDR2: MNHEY, SVGAGI. V shed 6 bases and J shed 6 bases, with 16 bases lying between them. The CDR3 spells CASSLATGSDTQYF. The CDR3 DNA is TGTGCCAGCAGCCTGGCAACAGGGTCCGATACGCAGTATTTT.

V is TRBV7-6 and J is TRBJ2-7; 12 bases fit TRBD2. The trim removed 5 bases at V and 3 bases at J, leaving 5 bases unmatched. Germline CDR1 is SGHVS and CDR2 is FNYEAQ. The CDR3 consists of 15 residues. The CDR3 DNA reads as TGTGCCAGCAGCCCACGGACTAGCGGGATCTACGAGCAGTACTTC. Protein: CASSPRTSGIYEQYF. Supplemented by reference TRBV7-6 and TRBJ2-7, the full variable domain reads GAGVSQSPRYKVTKRGQDVALRCDPISGHVSLYWYRQALGQGPEFLTYFNYEAQQDKSGLPNDRFSAERPEGSISTLTIQRTEQRDSAMYRCASSPRTSGIYEQYFGPGTRLTVT.

This clone has only a few counts. The V gene is TRBV4-3, the J gene TRBJ1-6, with unresolved D. The CDR3 contains 14 residues. Trimming removed 1 base from V and 10 bases from J, with 11 bases in between. CDR1 and CDR2 (germline): LGHNA, YSLEER. The CDR3 DNA reads as TGCGCCAGCAGCCAAGGGCAGAACCGCTCACCCCTCCACTTT. It encodes CASSQGQNRSPLHF.

The chain links TRBV7-9 to TRBJ1-1; D is possibly TRBD1 (5 bases). V gave up 5 bases and J gave up 4 bases, with 14 bases separating them. The CDR3 has 14 amino acids. CDR1 is SEHNR, CDR2 FQNEAQ, per germline (reference sequence). CDR3 sequence (DNA): TGTGCCAGCAGCCTCCATGATGGGGGCACTGAAGCTTTCTTT. It encodes CASSLHDGGTEAFF.

J is TRBJ2-2 and V is TRBV5-1, with a possible D match to TRBD2 (5 bases). The CDR3 is made up of 15 amino acids. The ends were cut back, 0 bases at V and 4 bases at J, with 10 bases in the middle. Germline CDR1 reads SGHRS; CDR2 reads YFSETQ. The CDR3 coding sequence is TGCGCCAGCAGCTTGGTTGAGGGATCCACCGGGGAGCTGTTTTTT. It yields the protein CASSLVEGSTGELFF.

The chain recombines TRBV20-1 with TRBJ2-7; D gene ambiguous. Trimming removed 4 bases from V and 5 bases from J, with 6 bases in between. The germline gives CDR1 DFQATT, CDR2 SNEGSKA (reference sequence). This CDR3 region has 10 residues. The DNA of the CDR3 is TGCAGTGCTACCCGGAACGAGCAGTACTTC. Translated, it gives CSATRNEQYF.

This chain links TRBV7-2 with TRBJ2-1; 7 positions agree with TRBD2. CDR1 and CDR2 from the germline V gene are SGHTA and FQGNSA. J gave up 0 bases and V 6 bases, and 8 bases lay outside the gene matches. This CDR3 region has 16 residues. In nucleotides, the CDR3 is TGTGCCAGCAGGTGGACTAGTGTTAGCTCCTACAATGAGCAGTTCTTC. This encodes CASRWTSVSSYNEQFF. The full variable domain, with the rest looked up from reference TRBV7-2 and TRBJ2-1, is GAGVSQSPSNKVTEKGKDVELRCDPISGHTALYWYRQSLGQGLEFLIYFQGNSAPDKSGLPSDRFSAERTGGSVSTLTIQRTQQEDSAVYLCASRWTSVSSYNEQFFGPGTRLTVL.

CDR3 DNA sequence: TGTGCCAGCAGGACGGGACAGGGCCCCAACTATGGCTACACCTTC. Encoded protein: CASRTGQGPNYGYTF. The chain joins TRBV6-5 to TRBJ1-2; 9 nucleotides align to TRBD1. CDR1 is MNHEY, CDR2 SVGAGI, per germline. The J segment lost 2 bases and the V segment lost 6 bases, leaving 7 bases of the junction unmatched. The CDR3 length is 15 residues.

CDR3 in DNA: TGTGCCAGCAGCTTAGGCCCAGGGGGTTTCACAGATACGCAGTATTTT. This gives the protein CASSLGPGGFTDTQYF. The chain joins TRBV13 to TRBJ2-3; 7 nucleotides line up with TRBD1. Germline loops: CDR1 PRHDT, CDR2 FYEKMQ (reference sequence). The CDR3 is made up of 16 amino acids. The junction had 5 bases not matched to a gene; V was cut back by 0 bases and J by 2 bases.

The chain is built from TRBV2 and TRBJ2-2; 11 bases agree with TRBD1. Germline lookup yields CDR1 SNHLY and CDR2 FYNNEI. The CDR3 covers 17 residues. V dropped 2 bases and J dropped 5; count of bases not matched to a gene: 7. CDR3 sequence reads: CASSEIGQGADTGELFF. CDR3 DNA: TGTGCCAGCAGTGAAATAGGACAGGGGGCGGATACCGGGGAGCTGTTTTTT.

V is TRBV4-2 and J is TRBJ2-3; D not resolved. The CDR3 consists of 15 residues. Trimming cost V 3 bases and J 9 bases, with 19 bases left between them. Looked up from germline, CDR1 is LGHNA and CDR2 is YNFKEQ. The CDR3 DNA follows: TGTGCCAGCAGCCATTCCCCTGGGGATTCAGGAACGCAGTATTTT. Protein sequence: CASSHSPGDSGTQYF.

The genes are TRBV12-5 and TRBJ2-7; the D gene is possibly TRBD1 (5 bases). Trimming shortened V by 3 bases and J by 4 bases, and 7 bases separated the two germline ends. The CDR3 consists of 12 residues. The germline V gene has CDR1 LGHNT and CDR2 FRNRAP. CDR3 amino acids: CASGLGVYEQYF. The CDR3 coding sequence is TGTGCTAGTGGTTTAGGGGTTTACGAGCAGTACTTC.

CDR3 in DNA: TGTGCCAGCAGTTTGACAACGGCCTACGAGCAGTACTTC. Its protein product is CASSLTTAYEQYF. This chain links TRBV27 with TRBJ2-7, with D unclear. Germline CDR1 and CDR2: MNHEY and SMNVEV (reference sequence). The CDR3 contains 13 residues. V shed 3 bases and J shed 2 bases, with 8 bases lying between them.

The chain joins TRBV2 to TRBJ2-1, with 11 bases matching TRBD2. This CDR3 is built from 16 residues. The V gene's germline CDR1 is SNHLY and CDR2 FYNNEI. V gave up 2 bases and J gave up 3 bases; unmatched junction bases: 3. In DNA, the CDR3 is TGTGCCAGCAGTGAAACTAGCGGGGGCTACTACAATGAGCAGTTCTTC. It is translated as CASSETSGGYYNEQFF. The full variable domain, rest sourced from reference TRBV2 and TRBJ2-1, is EPEVTQTPSHQVTQMGQEVILRCVPISNHLYFYWYRQILGQKVEFLVSFYNNEISEKSEIFDDQFSVERPDGSNFTLKIRSTKLEDSAMYFCASSETSGGYYNEQFFGPGTRLTVL.

V usage is TRBV10-2 and J usage is TRBJ2-7, with D possibly called TRBD1 or TRBD2 (5 bases each). Germline V lookup: CDR1 WSHSY, CDR2 SAAADI. This CDR3 spans 13 amino acids. CDR3 amino acids: CAAYPGPGYEQYF. CDR3 DNA: TGCGCGGCGTACCCGGGGCCAGGCTACGAGCAGTACTTC.

The rearrangement links TRBV11-3 to TRBJ2-2; 8 bases are shared with TRBD1. CDR3 length equals 15 residues. Germline lookup yields CDR1 SGHNT and CDR2 YENEEA. V lost 5 bases to trimming and J lost 7 bases; unmatched junction nucleotides: 9. The CDR3 coding sequence is TGTGCCAGCAGCCTAATTCACAGGGGGAACGGGGAGCTGTTTTTT. Amino acids: CASSLIHRGNGELFF.

This chain connects TRBV29-1 to TRBJ1-2; TRBD1 matches 8 bases. Germline V CDR1 and CDR2: SQVTM, ANQGSEA. The V segment lost 3 bases and the J segment 2 bases; nucleotides outside the gene matches: 8. The CDR3 loop spans 15 amino acids. CDR3: CSVDEVYRGNYGYTF. CDR3 sequence (DNA): TGCAGCGTTGATGAGGTGTACAGGGGGAACTATGGCTACACCTTC.

Regarding this clone: A read error may account for a junction end that differs from germline. The sample carries other DNA sequences with the same CDR3. This rearrangement joins TRBV4-3 to TRBJ2-7; 7 bases match TRBD2. This CDR3 region has 16 residues. Germline loops: CDR1 LGHNA, CDR2 YSLEER. The CDR3 DNA reads as TGCGCCAGCAGCCAAGAACGGATCTCTAGCGGCTACGAGCAGTACTTT. It specifies CASSQERISSGYEQYF.

This chain connects TRBV5-1 to TRBJ2-3; TRBD2 agrees at 9 bases. The CDR3 is 16 residues long. Trimming cost V 5 bases and J 0 bases; bases outside gene matches: 7. Germline CDR1 SGHRS, CDR2 YFSETQ. CDR3 DNA sequence: TGCGCCAGCAGAAAAGCGGGAGGAGGGAGCACAGATACGCAGTATTTT. Translated: CASRKAGGGSTDTQYF.

V usage is TRBV27 and J usage is TRBJ2-7; TRBD1 might be the D (5 bases). The CDR3 consists of 17 residues. Trimming removed 3 bases at V and 1 base at J, with 19 bases between. Germline-derived CDR1 and CDR2 are MNHEY and SMNVEV (reference sequence). As DNA, the CDR3 is TGTGCCAGCAGTTTGGGGCACAACGGTGGATGGTCCTACGAGCAGTACTTC. Protein product: CASSLGHNGGWSYEQYF.